This record concerns one T cell receptor (beta chain) sequence. The sample belongs to a study of T cell changes during pregnancy in multiple sclerosis. TCRdb's copy holds only in-frame clones and misses some; the assay was immunoSEQ multiplex PCR. The sample shows about 36,000 clones, 89% of them seen only once. Germline assignment: CDR1 SGHVS and CDR2 FNYEAQ. This CDR3 has 13 amino acids. The V and J ends lost 3 bases and 5 bases respectively, with 8 bases between them. The starting material was CD8+ T cells from peripheral blood mononuclear cells, obtained in the third trimester of pregnancy. The genes are TRBV7-6 and TRBJ2-1, with no clear D. This receptor was identified in a female donor with multiple sclerosis, enrolled in a pregnancy study. CDR3 residues: CASSFKRDNEQFF. The CDR3 DNA is TGTGCCAGCAGCTTTAAGAGAGACAATGAGCAGTTCTTC.